What follows is one TCR beta chain and its context. 13 Jbeta primers and 60 Vbeta primers were used for the PCR. TCRdb's copy holds only in-frame clones and misses some; the assay was immunoSEQ multiplex PCR. The sample holds about 42,000 clones. The V end was cut by 4 bases, the J end by 10 bases, with 14 bases between. This CDR3 is built from 12 residues. Germline CDR1 SGHRS, CDR2 YFSETQ. The record originates from a study of cytomegalovirus exposure and HLA in healthy donors. The receptor was isolated from a man aged 25-45 years in good health and CMV-seronegative. Sequenced: PBMCs. The V gene is TRBV5-1, the J gene TRBJ1-1; D remains unclear. The CDR3 DNA sequence: TGCGCCAGCAGCCCCGATGGCGGAGGAGCTTTCTTT. Translated, it gives CASSPDGGGAFF. Based on the CDR3 plus reference TRBV5-1 and TRBJ1-1, the full variable domain is KAGVTQTPRYLIKTRGQQVTLSCSPISGHRSVSWYQQTPGQGLQFLFEYFSETQRNKGNFPGRFSGRQFSNSRSEMNVSTLELGDSALYLCASSPDGGGAFFGQGTRLTVV.